This TCR beta chain originates from a study of blood T cell repertoires in COVID-19. Turning to the study itself: From the United States, Italy and Spain came samples of acute and convalescent COVID-19. Sample material is recorded as cDNA or gDNA derived from T cells, B-cell-depleted T cells, or PBMCs.

V lost 6 bases and J 7 bases, leaving 11 bases between the germline ends. CDR1 is SGHAT and CDR2 is FQNNGV in the germline V gene. This CDR3 is 12 amino acids long. Clones were read by immunoSEQ multiplex PCR, and TCRdb kept only the in-frame ones, dropping some. The sample has 250,000 to 300,000 clones, 87% seen once; the top ten hold roughly 2%. The chain joins TRBV11-2 to TRBJ2-3, with D possibly matching TRBD2 (5 bases). The sample was peripheral blood. This clonotype was obtained from a woman aged 45-60 years who had recovered from COVID-19. For the CDR3, the DNA is TGTGCCAGCAGGCCGGGGTCAAATACGCAGTATTTT. This sequence encodes CASRPGSNTQYF.